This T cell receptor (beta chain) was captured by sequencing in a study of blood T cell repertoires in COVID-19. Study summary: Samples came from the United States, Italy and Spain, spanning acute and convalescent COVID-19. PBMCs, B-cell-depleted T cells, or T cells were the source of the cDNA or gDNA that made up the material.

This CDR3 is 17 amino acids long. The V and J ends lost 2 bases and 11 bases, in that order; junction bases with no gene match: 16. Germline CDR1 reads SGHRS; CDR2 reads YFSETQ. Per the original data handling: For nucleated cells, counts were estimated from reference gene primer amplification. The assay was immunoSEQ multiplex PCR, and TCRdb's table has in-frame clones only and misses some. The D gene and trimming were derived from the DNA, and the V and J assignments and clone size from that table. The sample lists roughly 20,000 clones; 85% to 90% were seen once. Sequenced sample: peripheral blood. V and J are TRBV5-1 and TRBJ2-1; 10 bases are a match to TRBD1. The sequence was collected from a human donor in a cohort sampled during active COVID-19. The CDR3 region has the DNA TGCGCCAGCAGCTTAAGGACAGGGGGACGAGGGCGCGGTCAGCAGTTCTTC. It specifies CASSLRTGGRGRGQQFF.